Presented here are 19 T cell receptor beta chains from one specimen sequenced in a study of low-dose radiotherapy and immunotherapy resistance in tumors. Alpha and beta chains were covered, as first-strand cDNA relied on TRAV- and TRBV-specific primers. PCR amplification of the TCRs was performed with Phusion for 20 PCR cycles, and it relied on a constant-region primer together with a V-primer adapter. TCRdb re-derived calls from the reads in MiXCR, one entry per CDR3 protein. The sample comprises several thousand distinct CDR3 sequences, around 84% of which are singletons, and over 4.5% rests with the top ten. The origin of the receptors is a human donor with advanced metastatic prostate, ovarian, gallbladder or colorectal cancer (not recorded which). This table probably holds off-target reads from a library built for another chain.

As concerns this clonotype: The junction shows a germline mismatch at one end, possibly a read error. The chain joins TRBV7-7 to TRBJ2-2; D is tentatively TRBD1 or TRBD2 (6 bases each). The CDR3 sequence is 16 residues long. CDR1 and CDR2 (germline): SSHAT, FNYEAQ (reference sequence). CDR3 protein: CASSLGRTVNTGELFF. The CDR3 DNA sequence: TGTGCTAGCAGCTTGGGGAGGACAGTCAACACCGGGGAGCTGTTTTTT.

The chain links TRBV7-6 to TRBJ2-1; the D gene is possibly TRBD1 (6 bases). V was trimmed by 1 base and J by 1 base, leaving 20 bases between them. Germline-derived CDR1 and CDR2 are SGHVS and FNYEAQ. The CDR3 loop spans 19 amino acids. The CDR3 sequence is CASSLVGSHQGLSYNEQFF. The CDR3 region has the DNA TGTGCCAGCAGCTTAGTAGGAAGTCATCAGGGGTTGTCCTACAATGAGCAGTTCTTC. Variable domain in full (rest from reference TRBV7-6 and TRBJ2-1): GAGVSQSPRYKVTKRGQDVALRCDPISGHVSLYWYRQALGQGPEFLTYFNYEAQQDKSGLPNDRFSAERPEGSISTLTIQRTEQRDSAMYRCASSLVGSHQGLSYNEQFFGPGTRLTVL.

The chain uses TRBV27 and TRBJ1-1, with unresolved D. The V gene's germline CDR1 is MNHEY and CDR2 SMNVEV (reference sequence). V lost 6 bases and J 5 bases, leaving 16 bases between the germline ends. The CDR3 is made up of 14 amino acids. The DNA for the CDR3 is TGTGCCAGCAGCACCTCCCCCCTGAGGACTGAAGCTTTCTTT. Amino acid sequence: CASSTSPLRTEAFF.

V usage is TRBV5-5 and J usage is TRBJ1-5; 8 nucleotides agree with TRBD1. V gave up 4 bases and J gave up 6 bases; unmatched junction bases: 12. CDR1 is SGHKS, CDR2 YYEKEE, per germline (reference sequence). This CDR3 spans 16 amino acids. The CDR3 nucleotides read TGTGCCAGCAGCCCGGACAGGGCACGTCTCGGTCAGCCCCAGCATTTT. Its protein product is CASSPDRARLGQPQHF.

This clonotype showed up just once. J is TRBJ2-5 and V is TRBV28, with D possibly TRBD2 on 6 matching bases. The CDR3 covers 14 residues. V was clipped by 8 bases and J by 4 bases, with 17 bases between them. Germline CDR1 MDHEN, CDR2 SYDVKM. CDR3 in amino acids: CASLLGGSGETQYF. The CDR3 nucleotides are TGTGCCAGCCTCCTGGGTGGTAGCGGAGAGACCCAGTACTTC.

This chain links TRBV6-2 or TRBV6-3 with TRBJ2-1; TRBD2 aligns across 7 bases. The CDR3 spans 15 residues. The germline CDR1 and CDR2 sequences are MNHEY and SVGEGT. V shed 6 bases, J shed 5 bases, and the junction held 10 bases outside the gene matches. This CDR3 reads CASRYSGPPHNEQFF. CDR3 coding DNA: TGTGCCAGCAGGTATAGCGGGCCCCCCCACAATGAGCAGTTCTTC.

The rearrangement uses TRBV12-3 or TRBV12-4 and TRBJ2-7; 9 bases are shared with TRBD1. The J segment lost 4 bases and the V segment lost 5 bases, leaving 9 bases of the junction unmatched. The CDR3 is 15 amino acids. This chain's CDR3 is CASSKTGTGRYEQYF. The CDR3 DNA follows: TGTGCCAGCAGTAAAACCGGGACAGGGAGGTACGAGCAGTACTTC.

CDR3 in DNA: TGCGCCAGCAGCTTGGGAGGGTCCGACGCTTTCTTT. It yields the protein CASSLGGSDAFF. The gene calls are TRBV5-1 and TRBJ1-1, with D unresolved. Germline V gives CDR1 SGHRS, CDR2 YFSETQ. The CDR3 consists of 12 residues. V was trimmed by 0 bases and J by 11 bases, leaving 11 bases between them.

This clonotype has only a few counts. This chain links TRBV6-5 with TRBJ2-7; 7 bases match TRBD1. This CDR3 is built from 15 residues. Germline values: CDR1 MNHEY, CDR2 SVGAGI. V was clipped by 8 bases and J by 3 bases; unmatched bases: 13. Written as DNA, the CDR3 is TGTGCCAGCGGCAATGTCAGACAGGGCGGCTACGAGCAGTACTTC. This translates into CASGNVRQGGYEQYF.

This clonotype has a handful of counts. The chain uses TRBV11-2 and TRBJ2-1; 8 positions agree with TRBD2. CDR1 and CDR2 from the germline V gene are SGHAT and FQNNGV. The CDR3 covers 15 residues. V was pared by 1 base and J by 6 bases, with 5 bases of the junction left unmatched. CDR3 sequence: CASSLAAGGGNEQFF. The CDR3 nucleotides are TGTGCCAGCAGCTTAGCTGCGGGAGGAGGCAATGAGCAGTTCTTC.

This chain uses TRBV29-1 with TRBJ2-6; D is ambiguous. The CDR3 runs 14 residues. The V end lost 4 bases, the J end lost 0 bases, and 7 bases lay between the germline ends. Germline V lookup: CDR1 SQVTM, CDR2 ANQGSEA. CDR3 residues: CSVGRHSGANVLTF. For the CDR3, the DNA is TGCAGCGTTGGCCGTCACTCTGGGGCCAACGTCCTGACTTTC.

The genes are TRBV5-1 and TRBJ2-1, with D maybe TRBD1 (6 bases). Germline V gives CDR1 SGHRS, CDR2 YFSETQ. This CDR3 is built from 15 residues. Trimming removed 3 bases from V and 9 bases from J, with 19 bases in between. CDR3 residues: CASSSAGTRSVEQFF. The CDR3 nucleotides read TGCGCCAGCAGCTCCGCCGGGACAAGGTCTGTTGAGCAGTTCTTC.

The gene calls are TRBV3-1 and TRBJ2-3; no firm D call. Germline CDR1 LGHDT, CDR2 YNNKEL (reference sequence). Trimming removed 4 bases from V and 3 bases from J, with 8 bases in between. The CDR3 has 13 residues. CDR3 nucleotide sequence: TGTGCCAGCAGCCCTGGACCAACAGATACGCAGTATTTT. It specifies CASSPGPTDTQYF.

The chain uses TRBV6-2 or TRBV6-3 and TRBJ2-2; no firm D call. V was trimmed by 6 bases and J by 4 bases, leaving 9 bases between them. The CDR3 sequence is 13 residues long. Germline loops: CDR1 MNHEY, CDR2 SVGEGT. The CDR3 is CASRLPGTGELFF. The CDR3 bases are TGTGCCAGCAGACTCCCAGGCACCGGGGAGCTGTTTTTT.

CDR3 loop: CASKVAGGNEQFF. In DNA form, the CDR3 reads TGCGCCAGCAAGGTGGCGGGGGGCAATGAGCAGTTCTTC. This chain links TRBV5-1 with TRBJ2-1; 8 bases fit TRBD2. This CDR3 is 13 amino acids long. Germline V gene lookup returns CDR1 SGHRS and CDR2 YFSETQ. After removal of 6 bases from V and 6 bases from J, the junction contained 5 bases not matched to a gene.

This clonotype was seen only a few times. V is TRBV4-2 and J is TRBJ2-4; 8 nucleotides match TRBD2. This CDR3 has 13 amino acids. The J segment lost 7 bases and the V segment lost 1 base, leaving 0 bases of the junction unmatched. The germline V gene has CDR1 LGHNA and CDR2 YNFKEQ. The CDR3 DNA follows: TGTGCCAGCAGCCAAGCGGGAGGGAACATTCAGTACTTC. Translated, it gives CASSQAGGNIQYF.

The chain has TRBV20-1 and TRBJ2-5, with 8 positions matching TRBD2. The germline gives CDR1 DFQATT, CDR2 SNEGSKA (reference sequence). There are 14 residues in the CDR3. Germline trimming cut 6 bases from V and 4 bases from J; bases unmatched to any gene: 10. The CDR3 sequence is CSADSGGAVETQYF. For the CDR3, the DNA is TGCAGTGCGGACTCCGGGGGGGCGGTAGAGACCCAGTACTTC.

The chain combines TRBV7-2 with TRBJ2-2; the match to TRBD2 covers 8 bases. The CDR3 runs 15 residues. Germline V lookup: CDR1 SGHTA, CDR2 FQGNSA. V was pared by 5 bases and J by 5 bases, with 7 bases of the junction left unmatched. The CDR3 bases are TGTGCCAGCAGCCGTGCCAGCGGGAGAACCGGGGAGCTGTTTTTT. It yields the protein CASSRASGRTGELFF. Supplemented by reference TRBV7-2 and TRBJ2-2, the full variable domain reads GAGVSQSPSNKVTEKGKDVELRCDPISGHTALYWYRQSLGQGLEFLIYFQGNSAPDKSGLPSDRFSAERTGGSVSTLTIQRTQQEDSAVYLCASSRASGRTGELFFGEGSRLTVL.

The chain uses TRBV5-6 and TRBJ2-3; 8 nucleotides line up with TRBD2. V was clipped by 4 bases and J by 6 bases; unmatched bases: 13. In germline, CDR1 is SGHDT, CDR2 YYEEEE. The length of the CDR3 is 16 residues. This chain's CDR3 is CASSRTGLAGGDTQYF. The CDR3 DNA follows: TGTGCCAGCAGCCGCACGGGGCTAGCGGGTGGGGATACGCAGTATTTT.